This TCR beta chain was retrieved from a study of T cell repertoires in cytomegalovirus infection (dated by TCRdb to the late 2010s). Regarding the study in general: The peptide stimulations were aimed at well-studied HLA-B-restricted epitopes as well as recently identified HLA-C-restricted CMV epitopes, whose presentation resists viral immunomodulation. Because public TCR beta signatures pointed to carriage of CMV infection together with the matching HLA type, the HLA type of each donor mattered for the analysis.

This specimen's treatment or condition label, per the study, means: in vitro stimulation with specific CMV peptide epitopes to enrich CMV-specific T cells. The sequencer was an Illumina HiSeq 1500. Starting from the raw public reads, TCRdb applied fastp trimming at Q25, assembled clones with MiXCR and retained in-frame beta chains. Rows with a matching CDR3 protein are joined into one entry that keeps the most common DNA and genes. This sample comprises some 500,000 distinct CDR3 sequences, around 30% of them detected only once. The ten largest account for under 20% of the sample. Trimming accounts for 1 base at V and 6 bases at J, while the number of junction bases matched to no gene is 2. The germline V gene encodes CDR1 SGHTA and CDR2 FQGNSA. The CDR3 contains 14 residues, cysteine and phenylalanine counted. Left in the record is the CDR3 DNA by itself, 42 bases read in frame from the first base.

What the study reported, not specific to this receptor: In both this cohort and an independent roughly 350-donor cohort, the cumulative frequency of public TCR beta family members distinguished carriers of CMV infection plus the relevant HLA type. The ex vivo response was dominated by HLA-C-restricted CMV-specific TCR beta clonotypes, which also provided the single most frequent clonotype in two of eight donors.

There are many counts of this clonotype. The antigen it binds to is not known. The sample holds no much larger clone one base away, and base qualities are not on file. The source is a human donor in good health (CMV status not recorded). Some clones in this sample may be carry-over from other donors' samples. The sample consisted of cultured PBMCs, taken from culture after CMV antigen stimulation. The chain was built from TRBV7-2 and TRBJ2-1; 8 bases in between match TRBD1. The DNA sequence reads TGTGCCAGCAGCTTAGTGGGGACAGGCAATGAGCAGTTCTTC. The translation is CASSLVGTGNEQFF.